The next 31 T cell receptor beta chains were all read from a single sample in a study of cytomegalovirus exposure and HLA in healthy donors. The PCR contained 60 Vbeta and 13 Jbeta primers. TCRdb's table, derived via immunoSEQ multiplex PCR, lists solely in-frame clones and lacks some. The data contain under 200,000 clones, over 60% of them singletons. Sequencing input: PBMCs. Receptors originate from a man in his forties in good health and CMV-seronegative.

In its sample, this clone was seen once. V is TRBV5-6 and J is TRBJ2-3; possibly TRBD2 for D (6 bases). The V and J ends lost 1 base and 5 bases respectively, with 17 bases between them. CDR1 is SGHDT and CDR2 is YYEEEE in the germline V gene. CDR3 size: 16 residues. As DNA, the CDR3 is TGTGCCAGCAGCTTGCGTGTCGGGAGTTGGATAGATACGCAGTATTTT. Translating it yields CASSLRVGSWIDTQYF.

Only a few counts were recorded for this clone. The chain uses TRBV6-5 and TRBJ1-6; 7 bases agree with TRBD1. Germline V gene data show CDR1 as MNHEY and CDR2 as SVGAGI. This CDR3 comprises 15 residues. The V and J ends lost 1 base and 9 bases, in that order; junction bases with no gene match: 6. CDR3 amino acids: CASSYFGGGTSPLHF. In DNA, the CDR3 is TGTGCCAGCAGTTACTTCGGAGGGGGCACTTCACCCCTCCACTTT.

This sequence joins TRBV18 and TRBJ2-2, with 7 bases aligning to TRBD1. This CDR3 contains 16 residues. Germline CDR1 KGHSH, CDR2 LQKENI. Trimming took 1 base from V and 4 from J; bases not matched to a gene: 6. CDR3 loop: CASSPLQGVGTGELFF. For the CDR3, the DNA is TGTGCCAGCTCACCACTTCAGGGGGTCGGCACCGGGGAGCTGTTTTTT.

The gene calls are TRBV29-1 and TRBJ2-4; D uncertain. V was pared by 5 bases and J by 8 bases, with 13 bases between. Looked up from germline, CDR1 is SQVTM and CDR2 is ANQGSEA. CDR3 size: 12 residues. The CDR3 protein is CSVISGRDIQYF. Written as DNA, the CDR3 is TGCAGCGTTATTTCGGGTCGGGACATTCAGTACTTC.

J is TRBJ2-2 and V is TRBV2; tentative D call: TRBD1 (6 bases). Germline CDR1 reads SNHLY; CDR2 reads FYNNEI. The CDR3 consists of 15 residues. The V end was cut by 7 bases, the J end by 2 bases, with 14 bases between. CDR3 nucleotides: TGTGCCAGCAATCCAGGGACACGAAACACCGGGGAGCTGTTTTTT. It yields the protein CASNPGTRNTGELFF.

The chain has TRBV18 and TRBJ1-5; a possible D gene is TRBD1 (6 bases). The V end lost 3 bases, the J end lost 6 bases, and 18 bases lay between the germline ends. This CDR3 comprises 16 residues. Germline CDR1 reads KGHSH; CDR2 reads LQKENI. The DNA for the CDR3 is TGTGCCAGCTCACCGGAGTCCAGGGGAACGGCTCAGCCCCAGCATTTT. It specifies CASSPESRGTAQPQHF.

V gene TRBV7-9 combines with J gene TRBJ2-7, with 10 bases fitting TRBD1. The CDR3 covers 16 residues. Trimming at V came to 5 bases and at J to 4 bases, leaving 11 bases not matched to a gene. Germline V gene sequence: CDR1 SEHNR, CDR2 FQNEAQ (reference sequence). In nucleotides, the CDR3 is TGTGCCAGCAGCCAAACGACAGGGGGCAGTAAATACGAGCAGTACTTC. Translation gives CASSQTTGGSKYEQYF.

This clone showed up just a few times. The V call is TRBV2, the J call TRBJ1-1; unclear D gene. Germline V gives CDR1 SNHLY, CDR2 FYNNEI. The CDR3 is made up of 11 amino acids. V was clipped by 1 base and J by 8 bases, with 5 bases between them. CDR3 amino acids: CASSEVREAFF. CDR3 coding DNA: TGTGCCAGCAGTGAAGTCCGGGAAGCTTTCTTT. Drawing the rest from reference TRBV2 and TRBJ1-1, the complete variable domain is EPEVTQTPSHQVTQMGQEVILRCVPISNHLYFYWYRQILGQKVEFLVSFYNNEISEKSEIFDDQFSVERPDGSNFTLKIRSTKLEDSAMYFCASSEVREAFFGQGTRLTVV.

The genes are TRBV4-3 and TRBJ2-3; TRBD1 agrees at 7 bases. Trimming took 1 base from V and 6 from J; bases not matched to a gene: 10. CDR3 size: 16 residues. CDR1 and CDR2 (germline): LGHNA, YSLEER. DNA for the CDR3: TGCGCCAGCAGCCAAGCCAGATTAGGGGGCTGGGATACGCAGTATTTT. Translating gives CASSQARLGGWDTQYF.

This clone was recorded only once. The chain carries TRBV5-8 and TRBJ2-7; 7 nucleotides align to TRBD1. The CDR3 has 14 amino acids. V shed 2 bases and J 6 bases; nucleotides not matched to a gene: 8. Germline V CDR1 and CDR2: SGHTS, YDEGEE. In nucleotides, the CDR3 is TGTGCCAGCAGCTTAGAGGGACGGACAGGCGAGCAGTACTTC. Amino acid sequence: CASSLEGRTGEQYF.

The V and J genes are TRBV6-5 and TRBJ1-3; TRBD1 is a possible D gene (5 bases). CDR3 length: 16 amino acids. Trimming removed 2 bases at V and 3 bases at J, with 14 bases between. Germline V gene lookup returns CDR1 MNHEY and CDR2 SVGAGI. CDR3 in amino acids: CASSYTSGRRGNTIYF. CDR3 nucleotides: TGTGCCAGCAGTTACACCTCAGGGCGACGTGGAAACACCATATATTTT.

This rearrangement joins TRBV5-1 to TRBJ1-3; D remains unclear. The germline V gene has CDR1 SGHRS and CDR2 YFSETQ. There are 15 residues in the CDR3. The ends were cut back, 4 bases at V and 5 bases at J, with 16 bases in the middle. CDR3 bases: TGCGCCAGCAGCGACCGGGATCTAACCAGAAACACCATATATTTT. Protein product: CASSDRDLTRNTIYF.

The chain is built from TRBV18 and TRBJ1-6; 7 positions match TRBD1. The J segment lost 7 bases and the V segment lost 5 bases, leaving 14 bases of the junction unmatched. Germline V CDR1 and CDR2: KGHSH, LQKENI. This CDR3 is built from 17 residues. The CDR3 bases are TGTGCCAGCTCAGCAAGACACCAGGGGACAGACAATTCACCCCTCCACTTT. It is translated as CASSARHQGTDNSPLHF.

The J gene is TRBJ2-2, the V gene TRBV5-1; weak D call: TRBD2 (5 bases). CDR3 length: 15 amino acids. V dropped 3 bases and J dropped 4 bases, with 13 bases sitting between them. Germline assignment: CDR1 SGHRS and CDR2 YFSETQ. CDR3 sequence reads: CASSSQETITGELFF. In DNA form, the CDR3 reads TGCGCCAGCAGCTCTCAGGAGACTATCACCGGGGAGCTGTTTTTT.

V is TRBV30 and J is TRBJ2-7; 8 bases line up with TRBD1. CDR3 length: 12 amino acids. Unmatched junction bases numbered 2, after V lost 2 bases and J lost 5 bases. The V gene's germline CDR1 is GTSNPN and CDR2 SVGIG (reference sequence). The CDR3 sequence is CAWSRTGNEQYF. CDR3 nucleotides: TGTGCCTGGAGTAGGACAGGGAACGAGCAGTACTTC. The entire variable domain, with the rest obtained from reference TRBV30 and TRBJ2-7, is as follows: SQTIHQWPATLVQPVGSPLSLECTVEGTSNPNLYWYRQAAGRGLQLLFYSVGIGQISSEVPQNLSASRPQDRQFILSSKKLLLSDSGFYLCAWSRTGNEQYFGPGTRLTVT.

Only a few counts were recorded for this clone. The chain couples TRBV7-9 to TRBJ2-5; D is possibly TRBD1 (6 bases). The J call may be incorrect, as the DNA end agrees better with TRBJ2-7. The CDR3 has 15 residues. Looked up from germline, CDR1 is SEHNR and CDR2 is FQNEAQ (reference sequence). CDR3 region: CASSHRESVTYEQYF. The CDR3 DNA is TGTGCCAGCAGCCACAGGGAATCGGTAACCTACGAGCAGTACTTC.

The rearrangement joins TRBV19 to TRBJ1-4; D may be TRBD1 (5 bases). Trimming removed 3 bases from V and 10 bases from J, with 9 bases in between. The CDR3 sequence is 12 residues long. Germline CDR1 is LNHDA and CDR2 is SQIVND (reference sequence). In DNA form, the CDR3 reads TGTGCCAGTAGTATGCAGGGTGGAAAACTGTTTTTT. As protein: CASSMQGGKLFF.

This clone was found a few times. The V and J genes are TRBV7-9 and TRBJ2-7; 8 nucleotides agree with TRBD1. The CDR3 runs to 15 residues. Germline-derived CDR1 and CDR2 are SEHNR and FQNEAQ (reference sequence). J lost 7 bases, V lost 1 base, and 9 bases had no gene match. CDR3 nucleotides: TGTGCCAGCAGCTTAGGAGGGCAGGGGGCTGCGGAGCAGTACTTC. It codes for CASSLGGQGAAEQYF.

V and J are TRBV18 and TRBJ2-2; tentative D call: TRBD2 (7 bases). The CDR3 is made up of 16 amino acids. Germline loops: CDR1 KGHSH, CDR2 LQKENI. Trimming took 2 bases from V and 4 from J, leaving 14 bases between them. In DNA form, the CDR3 reads TGTGCCAGCTCACCATTACAGGGAGGGAGCACCGGGGAGCTGTTTTTT. This sequence encodes CASSPLQGGSTGELFF.

The chain carries TRBV19 and TRBJ2-3, with TRBD2 identical over 9 bases. Germline V gene data show CDR1 as LNHDA and CDR2 as SQIVND (reference sequence). V was pared by 6 bases and J by 3 bases, with 7 bases of the junction left unmatched. The CDR3 extends over 15 amino acids. CDR3 sequence reads: CASSPGTSSTDTQYF. The CDR3 region has the DNA TGTGCCAGTAGCCCCGGGACTAGCAGTACAGATACGCAGTATTTT.

The sample holds one count of this clone. The J gene is TRBJ2-6, the V gene TRBV18; D is unclear. Germline CDR1 reads KGHSH; CDR2 reads LQKENI. This CDR3 has 16 amino acids. V was cut by 4 bases and J by 0 bases, with 10 bases left in between. In DNA, the CDR3 is TGTGCCAGCTCACGCGCGTACTCCTCTGGGGCCAACGTCCTGACTTTC. Amino acids: CASSRAYSSGANVLTF.

In this sample, this clone turned up a few times. The chain carries TRBV14 and TRBJ2-2; tentatively, D is TRBD2 (7 bases). Per germline, CDR1 SGHDN and CDR2 FVKESK. The CDR3 runs 17 residues. V lost 1 base and J lost 4, with 16 bases in between. The CDR3 here is CASSQVQGGRGTGELFF. In DNA, the CDR3 is TGTGCCAGCAGCCAAGTCCAAGGGGGGAGGGGCACCGGGGAGCTGTTTTTT.

Only one count was recorded for this clone. The gene calls are TRBV7-2 and TRBJ1-2; D is perhaps TRBD1 (5 bases). V was pared by 5 bases and J by 8 bases, with 18 bases between. Germline V lookup: CDR1 SGHTA, CDR2 FQGNSA. The CDR3 consists of 14 residues. CDR3 nucleotide sequence: TGTGCCAGCAGCCTGGGGGGACGGCGCTGGGGCTACACCTTC. Translated, it gives CASSLGGRRWGYTF.

This clone has just one count. The chain joins TRBV4-3 to TRBJ2-4; 10 bases match TRBD2. V lost 2 bases, J lost 15 bases, and 16 bases stayed unmatched. Per the germline V gene, CDR1 is LGHNA and CDR2 is YSLEER. The CDR3 loop spans 16 amino acids. The CDR3 sequence: CASSQSQSGGVRVWYF. The CDR3, as DNA: TGCGCCAGCAGCCAATCTCAAAGCGGGGGGGTGCGGGTGTGGTACTTC.

This chain connects TRBV9 to TRBJ2-1; possibly TRBD1 for D (6 bases). Germline assignment: CDR1 SGDLS and CDR2 YYNGEE. The V end lost 4 bases, the J end lost 7 bases, and 12 bases lay between the germline ends. This CDR3 is 13 amino acids long. CDR3 coding DNA: TGTGCCAGCAGCCTCAGGGGCTGGAATGAGCAGTTCTTC. Translation: CASSLRGWNEQFF.

V and J are TRBV20-1 and TRBJ2-7; D is unclear. The germline CDR1 and CDR2 sequences are DFQATT and SNEGSKA (reference sequence). The CDR3 has 11 amino acids. V lost 7 bases and J 2 bases, leaving 9 bases between the germline ends. CDR3 in amino acids: CSGDIPYEQYF. The CDR3 nucleotides read TGCAGTGGAGACATCCCCTACGAGCAGTACTTC.

The rearrangement uses TRBV5-6 and TRBJ1-3; no clear D. Trimming removed 0 bases at V and 6 bases at J, with 10 bases between. This CDR3 spans 14 amino acids. The germline gives CDR1 SGHDT, CDR2 YYEEEE. CDR3 residues: CASSLAGRENTIYF. In DNA form, the CDR3 reads TGTGCCAGCAGCTTGGCCGGGAGAGAAAACACCATATATTTT.

V and J are TRBV29-1 and TRBJ2-5, with D maybe TRBD1 (6 bases). The V and J ends lost 5 bases and 1 base respectively, with 14 bases between them. The CDR3 runs 14 residues. Germline CDR1 reads SQVTM; CDR2 reads ANQGSEA. In DNA form, the CDR3 reads TGCAGCGTTTTAACAGGGCTACTCCAAGAGACCCAGTACTTC. Its translation: CSVLTGLLQETQYF.

The chain uses TRBV7-9 and TRBJ1-4; tentatively, D is TRBD1 (6 bases). CDR1 and CDR2 from the germline V gene are SEHNR and FQNEAQ (reference sequence). This CDR3 has 17 amino acids. The V and J ends lost 4 bases and 8 bases respectively, with 23 bases between them. The DNA of the CDR3 is TGTGCCAGCAGCTCGCCGGTTGGGGGCCCGGGAGGGGAAAAACTGTTTTTT. Translated, it gives CASSSPVGGPGGEKLFF.

For this clone: Other DNA sequences within the sample encode an identical CDR3. The CDR3 sequence is CASSRGEGTEAFF. In nucleotides, the CDR3 is TGTGCCAGCAGCCGGGGGGAAGGCACTGAAGCTTTCTTT. The gene calls are TRBV2 and TRBJ1-1; perhaps TRBD1 as D (5 bases). From germline, CDR1 is SNHLY and CDR2 FYNNEI. The CDR3 extends over 13 amino acids. V lost 6 bases, J lost 4 bases, and 12 bases lay in between.

V is TRBV5-6 and J is TRBJ2-3; 9 bases match TRBD1. CDR1 and CDR2 (germline): SGHDT, YYEEEE. With 0 bases clipped from V and 4 bases from J, the junction kept 6 bases outside the gene matches. The CDR3 consists of 16 residues. The CDR3 DNA is TGTGCCAGCAGCTTGGCGGGACAGGGAGCCCCAGATACGCAGTATTTT. Its protein product is CASSLAGQGAPDTQYF.